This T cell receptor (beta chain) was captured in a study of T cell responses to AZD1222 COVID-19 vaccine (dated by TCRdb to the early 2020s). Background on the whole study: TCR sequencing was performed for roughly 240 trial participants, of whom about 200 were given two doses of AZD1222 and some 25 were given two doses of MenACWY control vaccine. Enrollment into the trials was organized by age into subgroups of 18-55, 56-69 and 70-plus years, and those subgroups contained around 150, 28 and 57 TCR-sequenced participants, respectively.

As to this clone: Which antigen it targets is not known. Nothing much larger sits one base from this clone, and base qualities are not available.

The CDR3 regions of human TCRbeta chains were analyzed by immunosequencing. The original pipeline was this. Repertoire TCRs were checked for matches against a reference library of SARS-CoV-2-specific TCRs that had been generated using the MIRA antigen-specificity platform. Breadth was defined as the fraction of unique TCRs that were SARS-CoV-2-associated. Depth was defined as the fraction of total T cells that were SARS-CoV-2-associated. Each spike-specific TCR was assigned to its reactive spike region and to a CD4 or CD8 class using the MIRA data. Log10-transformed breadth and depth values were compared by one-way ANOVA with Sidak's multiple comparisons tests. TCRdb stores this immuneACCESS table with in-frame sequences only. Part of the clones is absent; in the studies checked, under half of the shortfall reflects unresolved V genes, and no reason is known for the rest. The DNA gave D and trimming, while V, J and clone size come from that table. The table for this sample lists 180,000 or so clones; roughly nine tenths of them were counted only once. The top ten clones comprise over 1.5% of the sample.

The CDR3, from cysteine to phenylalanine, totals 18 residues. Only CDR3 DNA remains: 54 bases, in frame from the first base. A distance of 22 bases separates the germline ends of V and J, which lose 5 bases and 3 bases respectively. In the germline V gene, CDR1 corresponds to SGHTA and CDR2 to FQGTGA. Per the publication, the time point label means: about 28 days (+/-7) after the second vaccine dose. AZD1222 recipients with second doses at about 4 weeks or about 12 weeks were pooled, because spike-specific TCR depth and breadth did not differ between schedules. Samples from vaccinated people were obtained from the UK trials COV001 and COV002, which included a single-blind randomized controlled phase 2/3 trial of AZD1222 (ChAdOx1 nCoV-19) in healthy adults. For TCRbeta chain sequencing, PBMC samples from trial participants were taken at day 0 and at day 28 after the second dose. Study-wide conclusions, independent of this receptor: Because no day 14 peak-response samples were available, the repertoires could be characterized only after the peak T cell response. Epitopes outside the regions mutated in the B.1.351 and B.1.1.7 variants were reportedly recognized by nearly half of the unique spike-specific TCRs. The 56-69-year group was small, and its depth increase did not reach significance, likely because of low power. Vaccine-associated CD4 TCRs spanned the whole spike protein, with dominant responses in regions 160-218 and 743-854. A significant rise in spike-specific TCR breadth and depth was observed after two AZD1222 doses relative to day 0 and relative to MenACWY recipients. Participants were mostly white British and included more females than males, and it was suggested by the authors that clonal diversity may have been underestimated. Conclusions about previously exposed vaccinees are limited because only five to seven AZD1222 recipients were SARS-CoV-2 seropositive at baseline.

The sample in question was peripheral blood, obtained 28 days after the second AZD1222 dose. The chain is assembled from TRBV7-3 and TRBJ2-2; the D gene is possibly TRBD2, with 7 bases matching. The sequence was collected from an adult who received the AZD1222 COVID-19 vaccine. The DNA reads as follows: TGTGCCAGCAGCCCCGTAAGGGGGGGCCTTCCGGACACCGGGGAGCTGTTTTTT. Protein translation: CASSPVRGGLPDTGELFF.